Presented here are 18 T cell receptor beta chains from one specimen sequenced in a study of cytomegalovirus exposure and HLA in healthy donors. The PCR contained 60 Vbeta and 13 Jbeta primers. Using immunoSEQ multiplex PCR, the repertoire was profiled, and TCRdb retains in-frame clones only, with some absent. This listing includes about 200,000 clones. Specimen: PBMCs. The receptor source for this set is a girl aged 2-10 years in good health and CMV-seropositive.

The CDR3 sequence is CASSQEPGQDGEQYF. The CDR3 DNA sequence: TGTGCCAGCAGCCAAGAGCCGGGACAAGACGGCGAGCAGTACTTC. The gene calls are TRBV14 and TRBJ2-7; D possibly corresponds to TRBD1 (6 bases). Germline-derived CDR1 and CDR2 are SGHDN and FVKESK. There are 15 residues in the CDR3. The V end lost 0 bases, the J end lost 6 bases, and 15 bases lay between the germline ends.

The chain combines TRBV6-5 with TRBJ2-1; 9 bases fit TRBD2. After removal of 5 bases from V and 6 bases from J, the junction contained 8 bases not matched to a gene. The CDR3 consists of 15 residues. Per the germline V gene, CDR1 is MNHEY and CDR2 is SVGAGI. CDR3: CASSTAGTSFNEQFF. The CDR3 DNA sequence: TGTGCCAGCAGTACCGCCGGGACTAGCTTCAATGAGCAGTTCTTC.

This chain joins TRBV27 and TRBJ1-4, with 9 bases lining up with TRBD1. J was trimmed by 5 bases and V by 4 bases; bases with no gene match: 8. CDR3 length equals 16 residues. From germline, CDR1 is MNHEY and CDR2 SMNVEV (reference sequence). The CDR3 DNA reads as TGTGCCAGCAGTTCGCTTTTCGACAGGGGGAATGAAAAACTGTTTTTT. Translated: CASSSLFDRGNEKLFF.

The V gene is TRBV5-1, the J gene TRBJ2-3; 10 nucleotides match TRBD2. The CDR3 runs 16 residues. Germline CDR1 reads SGHRS; CDR2 reads YFSETQ. After removal of 4 bases from V and 4 bases from J, the junction contained 9 bases not matched to a gene. In nucleotides, the CDR3 is TGCGCCAGCAGCCTCTCTAGCGGGAGAGGGGCAGATACGCAGTATTTT. Amino acids: CASSLSSGRGADTQYF.

The chain joins TRBV7-2 to TRBJ1-2, with a tentative D call TRBD1 (5 bases). V was cut by 0 bases and J by 0 bases, with 14 bases left in between. The CDR3 is 17 amino acids. Germline V lookup: CDR1 SGHTA, CDR2 FQGNSA. The CDR3 DNA sequence: TGTGCCAGCAGCTTAGCATTTGGGGCAGAGTCTAACTATGGCTACACCTTC. It translates to CASSLAFGAESNYGYTF.

The chain links TRBV6-4 to TRBJ2-5, with 11 bases matching TRBD2. The CDR3 loop spans 17 amino acids. CDR1 and CDR2 from the germline V gene are MRHNA and SNTAGT. V lost 0 bases and J lost 5; bases outside the gene matches: 8. CDR3 in amino acids: CASSDSKLAGVKETQYF. As DNA, the CDR3 is TGTGCCAGCAGTGACTCAAAACTAGCGGGAGTTAAGGAGACCCAGTACTTC.

The chain employs TRBV2 and TRBJ1-1, with a possible D match to TRBD1 (6 bases). V dropped 5 bases and J dropped 4 bases, with 17 bases sitting between them. The CDR3 totals 15 residues. Germline CDR1 reads SNHLY; CDR2 reads FYNNEI. CDR3 bases: TGTGCCAGCAGTTCTCACACAGGGATAGGCACTGAAGCTTTCTTT. Protein product: CASSSHTGIGTEAFF.

The rearrangement uses TRBV14 and TRBJ2-1; tentative D call: TRBD2 (5 bases). Germline assignment: CDR1 SGHDN and CDR2 FVKESK. V shed 4 bases and J shed 0 bases, with 7 bases lying between them. The CDR3 contains 14 residues. The CDR3 spells CASSRGSSYNEQFF. The CDR3 DNA reads as TGTGCCAGCAGCCGAGGGAGCTCCTACAATGAGCAGTTCTTC.

The chain is built from TRBV18 and TRBJ2-2; 13 nucleotides match TRBD2. The germline V gene has CDR1 KGHSH and CDR2 LQKENI. This CDR3 contains 18 residues. V was clipped by 3 bases and J by 7 bases; unmatched bases: 11. Here the CDR3 DNA reads TGTGCCAGCTCACCCTCCCTTGGACTAGCGGGAGCGAACGGGGAGCTGTTTTTT. Protein product: CASSPSLGLAGANGELFF. Based on the CDR3 plus reference TRBV18 and TRBJ2-2, the full variable domain is NAGVMQNPRHLVRRRGQEARLRCSPMKGHSHVYWYRQLPEEGLKFMVYLQKENIIDESGMPKERFSAEFPKEGPSILRIQQVVRGDSAAYFCASSPSLGLAGANGELFFGEGSRLTVL.

This chain connects TRBV10-3 to TRBJ1-2, with 8 positions matching TRBD1. The V segment lost 7 bases and the J segment 9 bases; nucleotides outside the gene matches: 16. Per the germline V gene, CDR1 is ENHRY and CDR2 is SYGVKD. The CDR3 totals 15 residues. The CDR3 here is CAITGFAGGTGSYTF. The CDR3 region has the DNA TGTGCCATCACTGGATTTGCAGGGGGCACGGGAAGCTACACCTTC.

CDR3 nucleotides: TGCGCCAGCAGCTTTGGGGGGGCTCAAAGAAGGGGTATCGCTACGAACACTGAAGCTTTCTTT. This translates into CASSFGGAQRRGIATNTEAFF. The chain joins TRBV5-1 to TRBJ1-1, with a tentative D call TRBD1 (6 bases). CDR1 is SGHRS and CDR2 is YFSETQ in the germline V gene. This CDR3 spans 21 amino acids. Trimming shortened V by 2 bases and J by 1 base, and 30 bases separated the two germline ends.

The rearrangement links TRBV29-1 to TRBJ2-5; maybe TRBD1 (6 bases). CDR1 SQVTM and CDR2 ANQGSEA come from the germline V gene. V was pared by 5 bases and J by 5 bases, with 9 bases between. The CDR3 consists of 11 residues. CDR3 coding DNA: TGCAGCGTTACAGGGCCCGAGACCCAGTACTTC. Translated, it gives CSVTGPETQYF.

This chain connects TRBV28 to TRBJ1-4, with 10 bases identical to TRBD1. Germline CDR1 is MDHEN and CDR2 is SYDVKM. The trim removed 1 base at V and 8 bases at J, leaving 4 bases unmatched. The CDR3 has 15 residues. CDR3: CASSLLGTGAEKLFF. CDR3 bases: TGTGCCAGCAGTTTATTAGGGACAGGGGCAGAAAAACTGTTTTTT. The full variable domain, rest sourced from reference TRBV28 and TRBJ1-4, is DVKVTQSSRYLVKRTGEKVFLECVQDMDHENMFWYRQDPGLGLRLIYFSYDVKMKEKGDIPEGYSVSREKKERFSLILESASTNQTSMYLCASSLLGTGAEKLFFGSGTQLSVL.

The chain combines TRBV10-3 with TRBJ1-1; D is possibly TRBD1 (6 bases). CDR1 and CDR2 from the germline V gene are ENHRY and SYGVKD. CDR3 length equals 15 residues. V was trimmed by 0 bases and J by 1 base, leaving 9 bases between them. The CDR3 reads CAISESRGGNTEAFF. In DNA form, the CDR3 reads TGTGCCATCAGTGAGTCCCGAGGGGGGAACACTGAAGCTTTCTTT.

The chain employs TRBV4-1 and TRBJ2-5; 7 bases agree with TRBD1. The DNA matches TRBJ2-7 better at its end, which makes the J call doubtful. The CDR3 sequence is 15 residues long. CDR1 and CDR2 (germline): MGHRA, YSYEKL. This CDR3 is CASSQGRDSSYEQYF. CDR3 DNA: TGCGCCAGCAGCCAAGGACGGGACAGCTCCTACGAGCAGTACTTC.

The chain links TRBV4-2 to TRBJ2-7; 9 nucleotides agree with TRBD2. Germline V gene lookup returns CDR1 LGHNA and CDR2 YNFKEQ. This CDR3 is 15 amino acids long. The trim removed 3 bases at V and 4 bases at J, leaving 7 bases unmatched. Written as DNA, the CDR3 is TGTGCCAGCAGCCAGGGTCCAGCGGGAGGTTACGAGCAGTACTTC. It encodes CASSQGPAGGYEQYF.

The CDR3: CASSLGGLAGGNPYNEQFF. The CDR3 nucleotides read TGCGCCAGCAGCTTGGGGGGACTAGCGGGAGGGAATCCCTACAATGAGCAGTTCTTC. The chain is built from TRBV5-1 and TRBJ2-1, with 16 bases fitting TRBD2. V lost 0 bases and J lost 2; bases outside the gene matches: 5. Germline lookup yields CDR1 SGHRS and CDR2 YFSETQ. The CDR3 runs 19 residues.

V is TRBV29-1 and J is TRBJ2-7; tentatively, D is TRBD1 (8 bases). Trimming took off 6 bases at V and 4 bases at J, with 16 bases between the two ends. Germline CDR1 reads SQVTM; CDR2 reads ANQGSEA. The CDR3 is 13 amino acids. This CDR3 reads CSVSQGGFYEQYF. CDR3 in DNA: TGCAGCGTCTCACAGGGGGGGTTTTACGAGCAGTACTTC.